This is a list of T cell receptor beta chains from one sample in a study of identical twins. TCRdb independently ran MiXCR on the 5' RACE reads; one entry per CDR3 protein. The data contain 600,000 to 850,000 distinct CDR3 sequences, 15% to 20% of them singletons. These data are also associated with another study on T cells expressing NK-cell markers.

The sequenced sample was PBMCs. The receptors come from a woman between 18 and 30 years old in good health. Each CDR3 is given with its conserved first and last residue. D genes are given only for firm matches. Size tells how often a clone was seen (once, few, many) or the class of an expanded clone, and some rows leave it out.

.,TRBV7-9,TRBJ1-5,.,TGTGCCAGCAGCTTAGGTCGGGAGCCCCAGCATTTT,CASSLGREPQHF
few,TRBV7-9,TRBJ2-7,TRBD1,TGTGCCAGTGCAACAGGGGGCCAAGAGTACTTC,CASATGGQEYF
.,TRBV29-1,TRBJ2-3,.,TGCAGCGTTGAAGAGGGGATAGAAATTCAGTATTTT,CSVEEGIEIQYF
many,TRBV20-1,TRBJ2-7,.,TGCAGTGCTCACCGGATGACTCACACCTACGAGCAGTACTTC,CSAHRMTHTYEQYF
few,TRBV5-1,TRBJ2-1,.,TGCGCGAGCACCCAGGGAGTACATCATGAGCAGTTCTTC,CASTQGVHHEQFF
few,TRBV7-9,TRBJ1-1,TRBD1,TGTGCCAGCAGCTTAGTAACAGGGGGCTACACTGAAGCTTTCTTT,CASSLVTGGYTEAFF
.,TRBV11-2,TRBJ2-1,.,TGTGCCACCACCACTGGACGGGGAGATTATGAGCAGTTCTTC,CATTTGRGDYEQFF
.,TRBV6-1,TRBJ1-4,TRBD1,TGTGCCACTTCGGACAGGGGACGAGAAAAACTGTTTTTT,CATSDRGREKLFF
.,TRBV11-2,TRBJ2-7,.,TGTGCCAGCAGCTTGTGGGCGGAGACCTACGAGCAGTACTTC,CASSLWAETYEQYF
.,TRBV5-6,TRBJ2-1,.,TGTGCCAGCAGCTCCGGGGCAGAGCAGTTCTTC,CASSSGAEQFF
once,TRBV3-1,TRBJ2-1,.,TGTGCCAGCAGCCAAGAAACCGGCGGGGATCGGGCTGATGAGCAGTTCTTC,CASSQETGGDRADEQFF
few,TRBV20-1,TRBJ2-7,.,TGCAGTGCCGAGGACAGCTACGAGCAGTACTTC,CSAEDSYEQYF
many,TRBV7-9,TRBJ1-3,.,TGTGCCAGCAGCGTGTCTGGAAACACCATATATTTT,CASSVSGNTIYF
few,TRBV12-3/TRBV12-4,TRBJ1-1,TRBD1,TGTGCCAGCACTAAGGACAGGGTGACTGAAGCTTTCTTT,CASTKDRVTEAFF
few,TRBV4-3,TRBJ2-2,TRBD1,TGCGCCAGCAGCCAAGATCCGGGACAGGGGTCTCACGGGGAGCTGTTTTTT,CASSQDPGQGSHGELFF
few,TRBV5-5,TRBJ2-1,.,TGTGCCAGCAGTCCTACGGACAAGATCTACTTC,CASSPTDKIYF
.,TRBV12-3/TRBV12-4,TRBJ2-3,.,TGTGCCAGCAACCCTAGCGCCCCCCCGGATACGCAGTATTTT,CASNPSAPPDTQYF
many,TRBV5-1,TRBJ1-2,TRBD1,TGTGCCAGCAGTCTAAGGGACAGGGACTATGGCTACACCTTC,CASSLRDRDYGYTF
few,TRBV29-1,TRBJ2-7,TRBD1,TGCAGCGTTGAATCTCGGGGACAGGGAAGCTACGAGCAGTACTTC,CSVESRGQGSYEQYF
few,TRBV20-1,TRBJ2-5,TRBD1,TGCAGTGCTCCCGGGACAGGGGGCCAAGAAGAGACCCAGTACTTC,CSAPGTGGQEETQYF
.,TRBV20-1,TRBJ2-1,.,TGCAGTGCTAGAGCCCACAATGAGCAGTTCTTC,CSARAHNEQFF
few,TRBV20-1,TRBJ2-1,TRBD2,TGCAGTGCTGAGCTCGGGAGGGTCGGAATGAGGCAGTTCTTC,CSAELGRVGMRQFF
.,TRBV19,TRBJ2-5,.,TGTGCCAGTATAGGAGGGGCTGGGTTTGGGACCCAGTACTTC,CASIGGAGFGTQYF
.,TRBV9,TRBJ2-1,TRBD2,TGTGCCAGCAGCTTCAATTCCAGGACTAGTCAGTACAATGAGCAGTTCTTC,CASSFNSRTSQYNEQFF
.,TRBV5-5,TRBJ2-1,.,TGTGCCAGCACCAATAGTGGAGGGATTGGGGTGAATGAGCAGTTCTTC,CASTNSGGIGVNEQFF
.,TRBV5-6,TRBJ2-1,.,TGTGCCAGCAGCTTGGTTCAGTCCTACAATGAGCAGTTCTTC,CASSLVQSYNEQFF
.,TRBV4-1,TRBJ2-7,.,TGCGCCAGCAGCCAAGATAACGGACTCTTCTCCTACGAGCAGTACTTC,CASSQDNGLFSYEQYF
.,TRBV3-1,TRBJ2-5,.,TGTGCCAGCAGCCAAGGGGTAGGGGGAGAGACCCAGTACTTC,CASSQGVGGETQYF
.,TRBV10-3,TRBJ2-7,.,TGTGCCATCAGTGCTACTCAGGGTAACTCCTACGAGCAGTACTTC,CAISATQGNSYEQYF
.,TRBV29-1,TRBJ2-1,.,TGCAGCGTTCCCGAATCCTACAATGAGCAGTTCTTC,CSVPESYNEQFF
few,TRBV12-3/TRBV12-4,TRBJ1-5,.,TGTGCCAGCACCTCGGACGGGCTCGGTCAGCCCCAGCATTTT,CASTSDGLGQPQHF